A single T cell receptor (beta chain) is shown here with its context. This table comes from immunoSEQ multiplex PCR, and its TCRdb copy is limited to in-frame clones, with some not included. Of 30,000 to 35,000 clones detected, 89% appear once; the ten largest clones hold 25% to 30%. This sample was included in a study of blood T cell repertoires in COVID-19. The sequence was collected from a man older than 75 with acute or convalescent COVID-19. Sequenced: peripheral blood.

DNA for the CDR3: TGTGCCAGTAGTCTTAGTGGAGGGGCTGGATATGGCTACACCTTC. Its protein is CASSLSGGAGYGYTF. The chain has TRBV19 and TRBJ1-2, with D possibly matching TRBD1 (5 bases). The CDR3 is 15 residues long. Germline V gene lookup returns CDR1 LNHDA and CDR2 SQIVND (reference sequence). V was pared by 5 bases and J by 5 bases, with 18 bases between.